This T cell receptor (beta chain) was sequenced for a study of graft-versus-host responses after intestinal transplantation. Overall study: Transplant recipients had multivisceral, liver-intestinal, or isolated intestinal grafts. Tacrolimus and steroids were given for 2 to 3 years to all recipients after anti-thymocyte globulin induction. Findings and limits, study-wide: Present in recipient marrow, GvH clones included some that appeared first in ileum or blood. Peak levels of circulating GvH clones tracked with early post-transplant HvG declines.

Sequencing used immunoSEQ multiplex PCR; TCRdb keeps in-frame clones, though not all of them. Of tens of thousands of clones in the sample, roughly 90% were seen once. With regard to this clone: Its antigen remains unidentified.

Germline-derived CDR1 and CDR2 are SGHRS and YFSETQ. The V gene end was trimmed by 6 bases and the J gene end by 2 bases; junction bases not matched to a gene: 2. The CDR3 covers 12 residues. This chain links TRBV5-1 with TRBJ2-7; TRBD2 agrees at 7 bases. The sequence came from a human donor who was the organ donor for an intestinal transplant. Source: unstimulated CD4+ T cells sorted from spleen or lymph node cells, taken before transplant. Here the CDR3 reads CASTSGTYEQYF. The CDR3 bases are TGCGCCAGCACTAGCGGTACCTACGAGCAGTACTTC.